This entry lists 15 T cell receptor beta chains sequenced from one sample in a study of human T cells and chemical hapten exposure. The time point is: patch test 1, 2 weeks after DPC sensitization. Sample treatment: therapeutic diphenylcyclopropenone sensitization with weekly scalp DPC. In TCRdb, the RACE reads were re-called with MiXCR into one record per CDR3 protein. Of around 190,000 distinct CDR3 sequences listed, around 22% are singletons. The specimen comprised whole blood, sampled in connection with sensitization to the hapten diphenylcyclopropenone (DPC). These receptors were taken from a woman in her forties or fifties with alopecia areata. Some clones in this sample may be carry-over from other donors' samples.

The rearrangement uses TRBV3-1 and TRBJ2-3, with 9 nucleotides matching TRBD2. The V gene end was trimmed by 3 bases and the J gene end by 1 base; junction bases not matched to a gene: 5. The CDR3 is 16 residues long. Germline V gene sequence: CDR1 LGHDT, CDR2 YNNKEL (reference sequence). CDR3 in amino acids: CASSQALAGGTDTQYF. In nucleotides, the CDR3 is TGTGCCAGCAGCCAGGCCTTAGCGGGAGGCACAGATACGCAGTATTTT.

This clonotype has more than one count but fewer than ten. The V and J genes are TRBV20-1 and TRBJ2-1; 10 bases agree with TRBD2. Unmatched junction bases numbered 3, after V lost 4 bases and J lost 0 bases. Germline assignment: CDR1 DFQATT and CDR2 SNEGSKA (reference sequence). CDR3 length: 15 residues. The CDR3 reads CSANSGRFSYNEQFF. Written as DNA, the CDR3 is TGCAGTGCTAATAGCGGGAGGTTCTCCTACAATGAGCAGTTCTTC.

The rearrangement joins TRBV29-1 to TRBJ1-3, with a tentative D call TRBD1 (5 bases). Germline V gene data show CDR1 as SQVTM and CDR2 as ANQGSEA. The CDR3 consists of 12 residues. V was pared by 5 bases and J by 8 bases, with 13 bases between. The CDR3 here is CSVKAGQDTIYF. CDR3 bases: TGCAGCGTTAAGGCAGGGCAAGACACCATATATTTT. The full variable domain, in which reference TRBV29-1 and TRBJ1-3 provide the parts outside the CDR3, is SAVISQKPSRDICQRGTSLTIQCQVDSQVTMMFWYRQQPGQSLTLIATANQGSEATYESGFVIDKFPISRPNLTFSTLTVSNMSPEDSSIYLCSVKAGQDTIYFGEGSWLTVV.

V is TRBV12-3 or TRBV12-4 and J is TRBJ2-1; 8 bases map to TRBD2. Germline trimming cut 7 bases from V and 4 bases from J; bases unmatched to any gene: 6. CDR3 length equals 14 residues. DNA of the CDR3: TGTGCCAGCACCCCCGCGGGGGGATACAATGAGCAGTTCTTC. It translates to CASTPAGGYNEQFF.

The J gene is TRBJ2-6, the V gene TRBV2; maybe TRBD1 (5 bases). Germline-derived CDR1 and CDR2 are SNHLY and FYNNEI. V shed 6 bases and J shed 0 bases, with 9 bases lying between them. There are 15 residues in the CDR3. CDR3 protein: CASRDNFSGANVLTF. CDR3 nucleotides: TGTGCCAGCAGGGACAACTTCTCTGGGGCCAACGTCCTGACTTTC. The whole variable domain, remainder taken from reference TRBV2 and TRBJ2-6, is EPEVTQTPSHQVTQMGQEVILRCVPISNHLYFYWYRQILGQKVEFLVSFYNNEISEKSEIFDDQFSVERPDGSNFTLKIRSTKLEDSAMYFCASRDNFSGANVLTFGAGSRLTVL.

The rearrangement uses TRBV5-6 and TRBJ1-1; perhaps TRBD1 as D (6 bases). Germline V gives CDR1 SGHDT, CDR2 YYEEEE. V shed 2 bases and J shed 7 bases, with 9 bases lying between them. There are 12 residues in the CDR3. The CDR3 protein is CASSFGQSEAFF. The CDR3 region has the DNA TGTGCCAGCAGCTTCGGACAGAGTGAAGCTTTCTTT.

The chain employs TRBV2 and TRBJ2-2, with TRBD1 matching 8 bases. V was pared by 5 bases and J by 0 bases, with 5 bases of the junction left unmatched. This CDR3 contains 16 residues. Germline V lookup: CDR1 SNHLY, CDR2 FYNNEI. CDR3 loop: CASSFTGGPNTGELFF. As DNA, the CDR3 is TGTGCCAGCAGTTTTACAGGGGGGCCGAACACCGGGGAGCTGTTTTTT.

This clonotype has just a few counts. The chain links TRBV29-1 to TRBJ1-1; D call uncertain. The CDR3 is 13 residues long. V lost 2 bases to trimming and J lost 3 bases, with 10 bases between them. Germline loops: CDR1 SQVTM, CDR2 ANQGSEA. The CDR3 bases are TGCAGCGTTGAACTGGGTCCGTACACTGAAGCTTTCTTT. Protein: CSVELGPYTEAFF.

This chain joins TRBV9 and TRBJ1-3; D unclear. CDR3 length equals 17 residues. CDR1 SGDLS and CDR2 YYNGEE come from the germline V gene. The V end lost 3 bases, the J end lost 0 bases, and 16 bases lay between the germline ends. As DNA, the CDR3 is TGTGCCAGCAGCGCCCATCCTCGACCGATCTCTGGAAACACCATATATTTT. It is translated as CASSAHPRPISGNTIYF.

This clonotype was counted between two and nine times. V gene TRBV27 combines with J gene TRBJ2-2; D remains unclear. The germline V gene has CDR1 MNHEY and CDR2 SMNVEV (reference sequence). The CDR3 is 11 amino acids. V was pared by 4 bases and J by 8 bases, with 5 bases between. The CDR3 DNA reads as TGTGCCAGCAGTTATCGAGGGGAGCTGTTTTTT. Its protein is CASSYRGELFF.

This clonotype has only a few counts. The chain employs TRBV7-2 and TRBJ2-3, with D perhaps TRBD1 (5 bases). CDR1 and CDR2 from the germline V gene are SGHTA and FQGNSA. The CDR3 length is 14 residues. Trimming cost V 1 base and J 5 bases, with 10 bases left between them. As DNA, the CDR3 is TGTGCCAGCAGCTTAGTGGACACTGTAGATACGCAGTATTTT. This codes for CASSLVDTVDTQYF.

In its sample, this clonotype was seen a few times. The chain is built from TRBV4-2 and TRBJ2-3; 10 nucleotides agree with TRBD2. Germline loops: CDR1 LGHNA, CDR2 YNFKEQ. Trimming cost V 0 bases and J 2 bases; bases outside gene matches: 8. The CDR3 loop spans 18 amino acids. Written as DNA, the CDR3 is TGTGCCAGCAGCCAAGATTTCGCTAGCGGGAGTCTCACAGATACGCAGTATTTT. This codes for CASSQDFASGSLTDTQYF.

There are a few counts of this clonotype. CDR3 sequence (DNA): TGTGCCAGCAGCTTACCGGGCAGGGTAAACACTGAAGCTTTCTTT. Translated: CASSLPGRVNTEAFF. V usage is TRBV7-9 and J usage is TRBJ1-1; TRBD1 is a possible D gene (5 bases). CDR1 is SEHNR, CDR2 FQNEAQ, per germline (reference sequence). This CDR3 is built from 15 residues. Trimming removed 2 bases at V and 2 bases at J, with 12 bases between.

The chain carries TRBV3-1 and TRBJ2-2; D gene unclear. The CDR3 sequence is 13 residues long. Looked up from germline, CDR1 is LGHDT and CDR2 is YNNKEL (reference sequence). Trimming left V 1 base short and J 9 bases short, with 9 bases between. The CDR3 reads CASSQGGFRELFF. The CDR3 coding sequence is TGTGCCAGCAGCCAAGGTGGATTCCGGGAGCTGTTTTTT. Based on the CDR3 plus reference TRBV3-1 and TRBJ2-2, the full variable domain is DTAVSQTPKYLVTQMGNDKSIKCEQNLGHDTMYWYKQDSKKFLKIMFSYNNKELIINETVPNRFSPKSPDKAHLNLHINSLELGDSAVYFCASSQGGFRELFFGEGSRLTVL.

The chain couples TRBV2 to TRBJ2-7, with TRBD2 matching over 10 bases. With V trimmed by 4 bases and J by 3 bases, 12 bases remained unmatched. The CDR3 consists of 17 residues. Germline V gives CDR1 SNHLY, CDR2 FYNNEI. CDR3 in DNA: TGTGCCAGCAGTGGTTTTAGGACTAGCGGTACGATCTACGAGCAGTACTTC. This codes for CASSGFRTSGTIYEQYF. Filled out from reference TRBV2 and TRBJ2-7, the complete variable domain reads EPEVTQTPSHQVTQMGQEVILRCVPISNHLYFYWYRQILGQKVEFLVSFYNNEISEKSEIFDDQFSVERPDGSNFTLKIRSTKLEDSAMYFCASSGFRTSGTIYEQYFGPGTRLTVT.